This is a list of T cell receptor beta chains from one sample in a study of T cells in Graves' hyperthyroidism and ophthalmopathy. TCRdb recomputed calls from the multiplex PCR reads with MiXCR, one row per CDR3 protein. The sample has some 690,000 distinct CDR3 sequences, 17% seen once. Material for sequencing was blood. Receptors were obtained from a man aged 50 or older with Graves' hyperthyroidism. Both conserved end residues are part of each CDR3. A D gene is named only where the DNA matches it firmly. Not all rows give a size; the values are once, few, many and, for expanded clones, a class.

TRBD1 | few | TRBJ2-7 | TRBV18 | TGTGCCAGCTCACCCCAAGGACAGGTATCCTACGAGCAGTACTTC | CASSPQGQVSYEQYF
- | - | TRBJ2-7 | TRBV28 | TGTGCCAGCAGTTTATGGCGGGGCATCTCCTACGAGCAGTACTTC | CASSLWRGISYEQYF
- | many | TRBJ2-3 | TRBV27 | TGTGCCAGCAGCTCCTTGTTGGGGAGCACAGATACGCAGTATTTT | CASSSLLGSTDTQYF
- | few | TRBJ1-5 | TRBV20-1 | TGCAGTGCCACGGACGGATTCCAGCCCCAGCATTTT | CSATDGFQPQHF
- | many | TRBJ2-5 | TRBV6-5 | TGTGCCAGCAGTTACTTTGTGGGGGAGGAGACCCAGTACTTC | CASSYFVGEETQYF
- | - | TRBJ1-1 | TRBV7-6 | TGTGCCAGCAGCTTAGCGTCGTATTTTGAAGCTTTCTTT | CASSLASYFEAFF
- | few | TRBJ1-1 | TRBV28 | TGTGCCATCCAGGGTCTCACTGAAGCTTTCTTT | CAIQGLTEAFF
- | many | TRBJ2-1 | TRBV28 | TGTGCCAGCAGTTTCTTGCTGGGGAGCCGCAATGAGCAGTTCTTC | CASSFLLGSRNEQFF
- | many | TRBJ1-2 | TRBV12-5 | TGTGCTAGTGCCCCAGACATTAACTATGGCTACACCTTC | CASAPDINYGYTF
TRBD1 | - | TRBJ1-1 | TRBV5-8 | TGTGCCAGCAGATATCCTGACAGGGACACTGAAGCTTTCTTT | CASRYPDRDTEAFF
- | few | TRBJ2-3 | TRBV29-1 | TGCAGCGTCTTAACAGGGACGGGTAGCACAGATACGCAGTATTTT | CSVLTGTGSTDTQYF
- | many | TRBJ1-5 | TRBV10-3 | TGTGCCATCAGTGAGTCTGCCGGAGGGTATTCAAGATATAGCAATCAGCCCCAGCATTTT | CAISESAGGYSRYSNQPQHF
TRBD2 | - | TRBJ2-7 | TRBV28 | TGTGCCAGCAGTTTGCCGACTAGCGGGAGGTACGAGCAGTACTTC | CASSLPTSGRYEQYF
- | few | TRBJ1-1 | TRBV19 | TGTGCCAGTAGTATGGTTCAGGGTACTGAAGCTTTCTTT | CASSMVQGTEAFF
- | few | TRBJ2-7 | TRBV28 | TGTGCCAGCACCACGGGATCCTACGAGCAGTACTTC | CASTTGSYEQYF
- | - | TRBJ1-4 | TRBV4-1 | TGCGCCAGCAGCCGAGAGGCGGACGGTCCTAATGAAAAACTGTTTTTT | CASSREADGPNEKLFF
- | - | TRBJ2-1 | TRBV20-1 | TGCAGTGCTAGAGATATGGATAGCCCCCTCGGTGAGCAGTTCTTC | CSARDMDSPLGEQFF
- | many | TRBJ2-7 | TRBV7-2 | TGTGCCAGCAGCTACGTACCTGGGGAGAGTTACGAGCAGTACTTC | CASSYVPGESYEQYF
- | many | TRBJ2-6 | TRBV5-1 | TGCGCCAGCAGCTTGACAGGGTCCTCTGGGGCCAACGTCCTGACTTTC | CASSLTGSSGANVLTF
- | - | TRBJ1-4 | TRBV6-1 | TGTGCCAGCAGTCCAGAGGACGGGACTAATGAAAAACTGTTTTTT | CASSPEDGTNEKLFF
TRBD2 | - | TRBJ2-3 | TRBV28 | TGTGCCAGCAGTTTGAGCGGGAGGAGGGGTACGCAGTATTTT | CASSLSGRRGTQYF
- | many | TRBJ2-1 | TRBV7-2 | TGTGCCAGCAGCTTAGCGGCAGCGCTGAGGAATGAGCAGTTCTTC | CASSLAAALRNEQFF
- | few | TRBJ1-2 | TRBV30 | TGTGCCTGGACCACACATCGGGGCTACACCTTC | CAWTTHRGYTF
- | - | TRBJ2-3 | TRBV27 | TGTGCCAGCAGTTTCGGCCGGGGGATCACAGATACGCAGTATTTT | CASSFGRGITDTQYF
- | many | TRBJ1-1 | TRBV20-1 | TGCAGTGCTCCCGGGACTCCCTCCGGGACTGAAGCTTTCTTT | CSAPGTPSGTEAFF
- | - | TRBJ2-6 | TRBV27 | TGTGCCAGCAGAGATTACGGGGGCCACAACGTCCTGACTTTC | CASRDYGGHNVLTF
- | few | TRBJ1-1 | TRBV6-2/TRBV6-3 | TGTGCCAGCACAAGAAGGGGCGGGAACACTGAAGCTTTCTTT | CASTRRGGNTEAFF
TRBD1 | many | TRBJ1-2 | TRBV12-3/TRBV12-4 | TGTGCCAGTCTGACAGGGGCCTACGGCTACACCTTC | CASLTGAYGYTF
- | - | TRBJ2-5 | TRBV7-7 | TGTGCTAGCAGCTTTGGGGTGGGCCTACGGGAGACCCAGTACTTC | CASSFGVGLRETQYF
- | many | TRBJ1-2 | TRBV28 | TGTGCCAGCAAAACCGGAGGGAGCGGCTATGGCTACACCTTC | CASKTGGSGYGYTF
- | many | TRBJ2-7 | TRBV6-2/TRBV6-3 | TGTGCCAGCAGTTACTCCCAGGATAGTGGGTACGAGCAGTACTTC | CASSYSQDSGYEQYF
- | many | TRBJ1-1 | TRBV28 | TGTGCCAGCACTTTATCCGGGACATCGAACACTGAAGCTTTCTTT | CASTLSGTSNTEAFF
TRBD1 | - | TRBJ2-1 | TRBV12-3/TRBV12-4 | TGTGCCAGCAGCTCCTGGACAGGGGGCATTTCGGGGCAGTTCTTC | CASSSWTGGISGQFF
TRBD1 | many | TRBJ1-1 | TRBV25-1 | TGTGCCAGCAGTGAAAGGTTAAGGGGGCGACAGACTGAAGCTTTCTTT | CASSERLRGRQTEAFF
TRBD2 | many | TRBJ2-1 | TRBV19 | TGTGCCAGTAGTATAACCCGCGACGGGGGGGCTGGCGAGCAGTTCTTC | CASSITRDGGAGEQFF
TRBD1 | - | TRBJ2-7 | TRBV28 | TGTGCCAGTAAACTAGGGACAGGGGTCCACGAGCAGTACTTC | CASKLGTGVHEQYF
- | - | TRBJ1-1 | TRBV27 | TGTGCCAGCAGTTTAAGACTCGGGGCCAACACTGAAGCTTTCTTT | CASSLRLGANTEAFF
- | many | TRBJ2-7 | TRBV12-3/TRBV12-4 | TGTGCCAGCAGTTTAGTATTACCGGGCTCCTACGAGCAGTACTTC | CASSLVLPGSYEQYF
- | - | TRBJ2-3 | TRBV7-2 | TGTGCCAGCAGCTTAGATGGCAGGGTCTCAGATACGCAGTATTTT | CASSLDGRVSDTQYF
- | many | TRBJ1-4 | TRBV5-1 | TGCGCCAGCAGCTTGGAGGCAGGGGTTGAAAAACTGTTTTTT | CASSLEAGVEKLFF
- | - | TRBJ1-1 | TRBV7-9 | TGTGCCAGCAGCGCCGTTGTTACTGAAGCTTTCTTT | CASSAVVTEAFF
- | few | TRBJ2-1 | TRBV12-3/TRBV12-4 | TGTGCCAGCAGTTTGCTAGCGGCTCAGGGGGATGAGCAGTTCTTC | CASSLLAAQGDEQFF
- | many | TRBJ2-7 | TRBV11-1 | TGTGCCAGCAGCTTACAAAGCGGTATGAGCTCCTACGAGCAGTACTTC | CASSLQSGMSSYEQYF
- | - | TRBJ2-1 | TRBV15 | TGTGCCACCAGCCTTATTGGAGTACCCTACAATGAGCAGTTCTTC | CATSLIGVPYNEQFF
TRBD1 | - | TRBJ1-1 | TRBV19 | TGTGCCAGTACCCGGGACAGGGGGGACCTTATGACTGAAGCTTTCTTT | CASTRDRGDLMTEAFF
TRBD2 | - | TRBJ2-1 | TRBV25-1 | TGTGCCAGCAGTGAGGCCGGGACTAGCGGTAATGAGCAGTTCTTC | CASSEAGTSGNEQFF
- | few | TRBJ2-7 | TRBV10-3 | TGTGCCATCAGTGAGATTGGGAGGGGGGGCTCCTACGAGCAGTACTTC | CAISEIGRGGSYEQYF
- | many | TRBJ2-1 | TRBV6-1 | TGTGCCAGCAGTTACTCCATTCCGGGAGTTACCTACAATGAGCAGTTCTTC | CASSYSIPGVTYNEQFF
- | - | TRBJ2-7 | TRBV18 | TGTGCCAGCTCACCAAATTCTCCCTACGAGCAGTACTTC | CASSPNSPYEQYF
- | many | TRBJ1-2 | TRBV9 | TGTGCCAGCAGCGCCAACGACAGAGCAGATAACTATGGCTACACCTTC | CASSANDRADNYGYTF
- | once | TRBJ1-5 | TRBV5-1 | TGCGCCATCATGTTGAGGCCCCTGCATTTT | CAIMLRPLHF
- | few | TRBJ2-7 | TRBV20-1 | TGCAGTGCTAGATTTCAGGGGCTCACCTACGAGCAGTACTTC | CSARFQGLTYEQYF
TRBD2 | many | TRBJ2-2 | TRBV11-1 | TGTGCCAGCTTCGGGGGGGCCGGGGAGCTGTTTTTT | CASFGGAGELFF
TRBD2 | many | TRBJ2-7 | TRBV10-2 | TGCGCCAGCAGGGGACTAGCGGACCTCTCCTACGAGCAGTACTTC | CASRGLADLSYEQYF